The TCR beta chain described here comes from a study of blood T cell repertoires in COVID-19 (dated by TCRdb to the early 2020s). Describing the broader study: The collaborator samples originated in the United States, Italy and Spain and spanned the acute and convalescent phases of COVID-19. The prospective study material was composed of cDNA or gDNA derived from T cells, B-cell-depleted T cells, or PBMCs. Subjects who had been exposed to COVID-19, were actively infected with it, or had recovered from it provided the deeply sampled blood TCRbeta repertoires that made up the dataset. The repertoires were made available in a free public database intended to serve as a resource for research on the immune response to SARS-CoV-2. The samples were drawn from two sources: the first 160 participants of the ongoing ImmuneRACE study, and 1,200 or so subjects contributed by 6 global collaborators. Nearly every sample came with metadata listing a de-identified subject ID, COVID-19 status, age in years and sex. Where HLA class I and class II types were available, the types were taken from metadata supplied by the sample provider, not from assay-based typing. Broad study findings and their caveats: How much clinical and demographic metadata was included differed by source and by participant, and the metadata was provided uncurated.

The immunoSEQ Assay, a bias-controlled multiplex PCR, was used to amplify TCRbeta CDR3 regions from genomic DNA. Turning to the authors' computational methods: Within the assay, amplification of reference gene primers was used to estimate how many nucleated cells each sample contained. To quantify the absolute abundance of each unique TCRbeta CDR3 rearrangement, sequence reads were collapsed and filtered. For each sample, productive Simpson clonality was calculated as the square root of Simpson's diversity index over productive rearrangements. Drawn from immuneACCESS, this table holds only the in-frame rearrangements with V and J called that TCRdb kept. Clones are partly lost; checked studies trace under half to an unresolved V gene and leave the rest unexplained. From that table come the V and J calls and clone size; the DNA was used to work out D and trimming. The sample records about 220,000 clones, about four fifths of which are singletons. Less than 4% of the sample is in the top ten clones.

The germline V end is reduced by 6 bases and the J end by 1 base; junction bases left unmatched: 6. The germline V gene yields MDHEN for CDR1 and SYDVKM for CDR2. The CDR3 holds 14 amino acids from the cysteine to the phenylalanine. Of the read, only the CDR3 DNA is kept; its 42 bases are in frame from base 1. Collaborating institutions collected whole blood in K2EDTA tubes following their own protocols. For TCRbeta analysis, collaborator samples were shipped as frozen whole blood, as isolated PBMCs, or as DNA extracted from either sample type. As to this clone: Its antigen has not been determined. Per-base quality was not reported, and no clone a single base away is much larger than it.

The sample taken for sequencing was peripheral blood. The chain was built from TRBV28 and TRBJ2-7; 7 central nucleotides agree with TRBD2. The TCR sequence derives from a woman older than 75 with acute or convalescent COVID-19. The CDR3 protein sequence reads: CASRLSGGSYEQYF. The DNA sequence is as follows: TGTGCCAGCAGACTATCGGGGGGTTCCTACGAGCAGTACTTC.